Reported below is one T cell receptor beta chain. V was shortened by 3 bases and J by 1 base, with 6 bases between the two germline ends. Germline V gene sequence: CDR1 SGHAT, CDR2 FQNNGV. The length of the CDR3 is 13 residues. This sample was taken from a study of cytomegalovirus exposure and HLA in healthy donors. This table comes from immunoSEQ multiplex PCR, and its TCRdb copy is limited to in-frame clones, with some not included. Of approximately 270,000 clones in the sample, around 90% were seen once. The receptor's source is a woman aged 18-29 years in good health and CMV-seronegative. The V call is TRBV11-2, the J call TRBJ1-1; no definite D call. The sample was PBMCs. This chain's CDR3 is CASSFRGNTEAFF. CDR3 DNA: TGTGCCAGCAGCTTTCGGGGGAACACTGAAGCTTTCTTT.